This T cell receptor beta chain was profiled in a study of cytomegalovirus exposure and HLA in healthy donors. Overall study results and limits: Later, an analysis found that common viral pathogens appeared to be linked with several of the most significant clusters. In a later analysis, HLA-C alleles had the fewest associated TCRs, DRB1 alleles the most. Sequencing probably produced one cluster of sequence variants that were highly shared. Per a later analysis, HLA-associated TCR beta chains showed more clonal expansion than other, equally common TCR beta chains.

Vbeta (60) and Jbeta (13) primers were used in the PCR. The table came from immunoSEQ multiplex PCR; TCRdb's copy has only in-frame clones and leaves some out. The repertoire consists of about 140,000 clones, with 60% to 80% occurring once and the leading ten covering under 2%. Points on this clone: Its antigen is unidentified. The junction differs from germline at one of its ends, possibly a read error.

CDR3 size: 11 residues. Germline CDR1 is KGHSH and CDR2 is LQKENI. Sequencing input: PBMCs. The chain couples TRBV18 to TRBJ1-2; D is unresolved. The clonotype was recovered from a female donor in good health and CMV-seronegative. CDR3 coding DNA: TGTGCCAGCTCGAATGGAGCCGATTCCGCCTTC. It translates to CASSNGADSAF. The entire variable domain, with the rest obtained from reference TRBV18 and TRBJ1-2, is as follows: NAGVMQNPRHLVRRRGQEARLRCSPMKGHSHVYWYRQLPEEGLKFMVYLQKENIIDESGMPKERFSAEFPKEGPSILRIQQVVRGDSAAYFCASSNGADSAFGSGTRLTVV.